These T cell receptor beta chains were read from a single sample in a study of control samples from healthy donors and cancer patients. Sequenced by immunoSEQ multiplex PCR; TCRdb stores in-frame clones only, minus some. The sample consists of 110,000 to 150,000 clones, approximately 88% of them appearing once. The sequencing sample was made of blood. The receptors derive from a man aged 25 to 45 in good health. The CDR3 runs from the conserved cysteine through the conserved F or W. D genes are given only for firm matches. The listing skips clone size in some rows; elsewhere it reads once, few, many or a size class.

CDR3 DNA: TGTGCCAGCCGTTCCTATGGCTACACCTTC
CDR3 protein: CASRSYGYTF
J gene: TRBJ1-2
clone size: NA
D gene: NA
V gene: TRBV2

CDR3 DNA: TGTGCCAGCAGTCTAGCGGGTTCCTACGAGCAGTACTTC
CDR3 protein: CASSLAGSYEQYF
J gene: TRBJ2-7
clone size: NA
D gene: TRBD2
V gene: TRBV27

CDR3 DNA: TGTGCCAGCAGTGAAGCGCTGGGGGCGTTTGAAGCTTTCTTT
CDR3 protein: CASSEALGAFEAFF
J gene: TRBJ1-1
clone size: NA
D gene: NA
V gene: TRBV6-1

CDR3 DNA: TGTGCCAGCAGCTTGGCCGCAAGCTCTGGAAACACCATATATTTT
CDR3 protein: CASSLAASSGNTIYF
J gene: TRBJ1-3
clone size: NA
D gene: NA
V gene: TRBV5-4

CDR3 DNA: TGCGCCAGCAGCTTTGGGCAGGGGGTTGACACCATATATTTT
CDR3 protein: CASSFGQGVDTIYF
J gene: TRBJ1-3
clone size: NA
D gene: TRBD1
V gene: TRBV5-1

CDR3 DNA: TGTGCCATCTCTTTTGCGTCCGACAGCTCCTACGAGCAGTACTTC
CDR3 protein: CAISFASDSSYEQYF
J gene: TRBJ2-7
clone size: once
D gene: NA
V gene: TRBV11-3

CDR3 DNA: TGTGCCAGCAGCTTGATCGGGAACTATGGCTACACCTTC
CDR3 protein: CASSLIGNYGYTF
J gene: TRBJ1-2
clone size: NA
D gene: NA
V gene: TRBV7-9

CDR3 DNA: TGTGCCAGCAGCCGGGGACAGGGATTGAGCACTGAAGCTTTCTTT
CDR3 protein: CASSRGQGLSTEAFF
J gene: TRBJ1-1
clone size: few
D gene: TRBD1
V gene: TRBV9

CDR3 DNA: TGTGCCTGGAGTGGACCCGACAGCGGTTACGAGCAGTACTTC
CDR3 protein: CAWSGPDSGYEQYF
J gene: TRBJ2-7
clone size: NA
D gene: NA
V gene: TRBV30

CDR3 DNA: TGTGCCAGCTCTGAACAGGGGGCAATGAACACTGAAGCTTTCTTT
CDR3 protein: CASSEQGAMNTEAFF
J gene: TRBJ1-1
clone size: few
D gene: TRBD1
V gene: TRBV18

CDR3 DNA: TGCGCCAGCAGCTACGGGACAGGGGACCAGCCCCAGCATTTT
CDR3 protein: CASSYGTGDQPQHF
J gene: TRBJ1-5
clone size: NA
D gene: TRBD1
V gene: TRBV10-2

CDR3 DNA: TGTGCCAGCAGCTTAGGGGACAGGTGGAACGAGCAGTACTTC
CDR3 protein: CASSLGDRWNEQYF
J gene: TRBJ2-7
clone size: NA
D gene: TRBD1
V gene: TRBV13

CDR3 DNA: TGTGCCAGTAGTATAGGCAGGAGAGCCTACGAGCAGTACTTC
CDR3 protein: CASSIGRRAYEQYF
J gene: TRBJ2-7
clone size: NA
D gene: NA
V gene: TRBV19

CDR3 DNA: TGTGCCAGCAGCTTGGTGTCAGGGTTTTATGGCTACACCTTC
CDR3 protein: CASSLVSGFYGYTF
J gene: TRBJ1-2
clone size: NA
D gene: NA
V gene: TRBV5-4

CDR3 DNA: TGCGCCAGCAGCCAAGAGGTCCAGGGGAACTATGGCTACACCTTC
CDR3 protein: CASSQEVQGNYGYTF
J gene: TRBJ1-2
clone size: NA
D gene: NA
V gene: TRBV4-3

CDR3 DNA: TGCGCCAGCAGCCAAACGGCAGAGAATTACGAGTGGGCCGCGTACGAGCAGTACTTC
CDR3 protein: CASSQTAENYEWAAYEQYF
J gene: TRBJ2-7
clone size: NA
D gene: NA
V gene: TRBV4-3

CDR3 DNA: TGTGCCAGCTCACCGGCGGACCTCCTCACCTACGAGCAGTACTTC
CDR3 protein: CASSPADLLTYEQYF
J gene: TRBJ2-7
clone size: NA
D gene: NA
V gene: TRBV18

CDR3 DNA: TGCAGCGTTGAGAGACAAGAGACCCAGTACTTC
CDR3 protein: CSVERQETQYF
J gene: TRBJ2-5
clone size: NA
D gene: NA
V gene: TRBV29-1

CDR3 DNA: TGTGCCATCAGTGAGGCCGGGACAGGGGGTTCACCCCTCCACTTT
CDR3 protein: CAISEAGTGGSPLHF
J gene: TRBJ1-6
clone size: NA
D gene: TRBD1
V gene: TRBV10-3

CDR3 DNA: TGTGCCAGCAGTGATGAGGTAACGTTGCATTCACCCCTCCACTTT
CDR3 protein: CASSDEVTLHSPLHF
J gene: TRBJ1-6
clone size: NA
D gene: NA
V gene: TRBV6-1

CDR3 DNA: TGTGCCACCAGTGACCACCCCTTACTAGCGGGAGGGCCTAATGAGCAGTTCTTC
CDR3 protein: CATSDHPLLAGGPNEQFF
J gene: TRBJ2-1
clone size: NA
D gene: TRBD2
V gene: TRBV24-1

CDR3 DNA: TGTGCCAGCAGCTCCCGACAGGGGACAAACACTGAAGCTTTCTTT
CDR3 protein: CASSSRQGTNTEAFF
J gene: TRBJ1-1
clone size: NA
D gene: TRBD1
V gene: TRBV7-6

CDR3 DNA: TGTGCCAGCAGCTTTGAAGGGAATCAGCCCCAGCATTTT
CDR3 protein: CASSFEGNQPQHF
J gene: TRBJ1-5
clone size: NA
D gene: NA
V gene: TRBV5-4

CDR3 DNA: TGTGCCAGTAAGGGGGGACTTTTTTACAATGAGCAGTTCTTC
CDR3 protein: CASKGGLFYNEQFF
J gene: TRBJ2-1
clone size: once
D gene: NA
V gene: TRBV19

CDR3 DNA: TGTGCCAGTAGTATTTGGGGGGGATCGAACAATGAGCAGTTCTTC
CDR3 protein: CASSIWGGSNNEQFF
J gene: TRBJ2-1
clone size: NA
D gene: TRBD2
V gene: TRBV19

CDR3 DNA: TGTGCCAGCAGCCAAGATATTATAAGGCAGCAGTACTTC
CDR3 protein: CASSQDIIRQQYF
J gene: TRBJ2-7
clone size: NA
D gene: NA
V gene: TRBV3-1/TRBV3-2

CDR3 DNA: TGTGCCAGCAGCCCTAGCGGGAGGGCCCCTTCTAGCTCCTACGAGCAGTACTTC
CDR3 protein: CASSPSGRAPSSSYEQYF
J gene: TRBJ2-7
clone size: NA
D gene: TRBD2
V gene: TRBV28

CDR3 DNA: TGTGCCAGCTCACTGAACCCCACGAACACTGAAGCTTTCTTT
CDR3 protein: CASSLNPTNTEAFF
J gene: TRBJ1-1
clone size: NA
D gene: NA
V gene: TRBV18

CDR3 DNA: TGTGCCAGCAGCGTAGCACCACGGAGCGGGAGCGCTACTGAGCAGTTCTTC
CDR3 protein: CASSVAPRSGSATEQFF
J gene: TRBJ2-1
clone size: NA
D gene: TRBD2
V gene: TRBV9

CDR3 DNA: TGCGCCAGCAGCCAAGCCGGGGGGGCAAATTCACCCCTCCACTTT
CDR3 protein: CASSQAGGANSPLHF
J gene: TRBJ1-6
clone size: NA
D gene: NA
V gene: TRBV4-3

CDR3 DNA: TGTGCCAGTAGCGACAGGGGACAGGGGGCGCGGGGCTACACCTTC
CDR3 protein: CASSDRGQGARGYTF
J gene: TRBJ1-2
clone size: NA
D gene: TRBD1
V gene: TRBV19

CDR3 DNA: TGTGCCAGCAGCGATCCGGACGGTCTCGAGAAGCCCCAGCATTTT
CDR3 protein: CASSDPDGLEKPQHF
J gene: TRBJ1-5
clone size: NA
D gene: NA
V gene: TRBV2

CDR3 DNA: TGTGCCAGAGGGGACCCCTTGTCCTATGGCTACACCTTC
CDR3 protein: CARGDPLSYGYTF
J gene: TRBJ1-2
clone size: NA
D gene: NA
V gene: TRBV2

CDR3 DNA: TGTGCCAGCAGCGTAGCTCCGAACACTGAAGCTTTCTTT
CDR3 protein: CASSVAPNTEAFF
J gene: TRBJ1-1
clone size: NA
D gene: NA
V gene: TRBV9

CDR3 DNA: TGTGCCAGCAGCGTATGGGACAGCGGTTCACCCCTCCACTTT
CDR3 protein: CASSVWDSGSPLHF
J gene: TRBJ1-6
clone size: NA
D gene: TRBD1
V gene: TRBV9

CDR3 DNA: TGTGCCAGCAGCGACAGGGGAGGCGTGTACACTGAAGCTTTCTTT
CDR3 protein: CASSDRGGVYTEAFF
J gene: TRBJ1-1
clone size: NA
D gene: TRBD1
V gene: TRBV6-5

CDR3 DNA: TGTGCCAGCCGCCGACAGGGGTCCTACGAGCAGTACTTC
CDR3 protein: CASRRQGSYEQYF
J gene: TRBJ2-7
clone size: few
D gene: TRBD1
V gene: TRBV27

CDR3 DNA: TGTGCCAGCGTGGCATATAGCAATCAGCCCCAGCATTTT
CDR3 protein: CASVAYSNQPQHF
J gene: TRBJ1-5
clone size: NA
D gene: NA
V gene: TRBV2

CDR3 DNA: TGTGCCAGCAGCGTAGTAGGGGAGGGGCTAGCGGGCCCAGGGGGTGAGCAGTTCTTC
CDR3 protein: CASSVVGEGLAGPGGEQFF
J gene: TRBJ2-1
clone size: NA
D gene: NA
V gene: TRBV9

CDR3 DNA: TGCAGCGTTGAAAACGTACCGGGGGAGCAGTACTTC
CDR3 protein: CSVENVPGEQYF
J gene: TRBJ2-7
clone size: NA
D gene: NA
V gene: TRBV29-1

CDR3 DNA: TGCAGTGCTTCCGAAGAGACCCAGTACTTC
CDR3 protein: CSASEETQYF
J gene: TRBJ2-5
clone size: NA
D gene: NA
V gene: TRBV20-1

CDR3 DNA: TGTGCCAGTAGTATTAAAGGGCGGGAGCCTTACAATGAGCAGTTCTTC
CDR3 protein: CASSIKGREPYNEQFF
J gene: TRBJ2-1
clone size: NA
D gene: TRBD2
V gene: TRBV19

CDR3 DNA: TGCGCCAGCAGCGCAACAGGGGTCGGTGAGACCCAGTACTTC
CDR3 protein: CASSATGVGETQYF
J gene: TRBJ2-5
clone size: once
D gene: TRBD1
V gene: TRBV5-1

CDR3 DNA: TGTGCCAGCAGCTTTAACAGGAACACTGAAGCTTTCTTT
CDR3 protein: CASSFNRNTEAFF
J gene: TRBJ1-1
clone size: NA
D gene: NA
V gene: TRBV11-3

CDR3 DNA: TGTGCCAGCAGCCCGGACATACGCTCCTACGAGCAGTACTTC
CDR3 protein: CASSPDIRSYEQYF
J gene: TRBJ2-7
clone size: NA
D gene: NA
V gene: TRBV7-9

CDR3 DNA: TGCGCCAGAAGACCCTACTCAAACACCATATATTTT
CDR3 protein: CARRPYSNTIYF
J gene: TRBJ1-3
clone size: NA
D gene: NA
V gene: TRBV23-1

CDR3 DNA: TGTGCCAGCAGTTGGGACCTACTGAGGGATGGCTACACCTTC
CDR3 protein: CASSWDLLRDGYTF
J gene: TRBJ1-2
clone size: NA
D gene: NA
V gene: TRBV6-2/TRBV6-3

CDR3 DNA: TGTGCCAGCAGTCAGCAGGTTGGAAACACCATATATTTT
CDR3 protein: CASSQQVGNTIYF
J gene: TRBJ1-3
clone size: NA
D gene: NA
V gene: TRBV12-3/TRBV12-4

CDR3 DNA: TGCGCCAGCAAACAAGGACAGGGGTTCTTCTATGGCTACACCTTC
CDR3 protein: CASKQGQGFFYGYTF
J gene: TRBJ1-2
clone size: once
D gene: TRBD1
V gene: TRBV5-1

CDR3 DNA: TGCGCCAGCAGCTTGGGGGGTAGCGTTCTCCAAGAGACCCAGTACTTC
CDR3 protein: CASSLGGSVLQETQYF
J gene: TRBJ2-5
clone size: once
D gene: NA
V gene: TRBV5-1

CDR3 DNA: TGTGCCAGCAGCCCCCGGGACATACCCTACGAGCAGTACTTC
CDR3 protein: CASSPRDIPYEQYF
J gene: TRBJ2-7
clone size: NA
D gene: NA
V gene: TRBV11-3

CDR3 DNA: TGCGCCAGCAGCTTGGCTAGTCAGGGTGTTGCAGATACGCAGTATTTT
CDR3 protein: CASSLASQGVADTQYF
J gene: TRBJ2-3
clone size: once
D gene: NA
V gene: TRBV5-1

CDR3 DNA: TGTGCCAGCAGCAAATTCACAGGGGCAGCTGAAGCTTTCTTT
CDR3 protein: CASSKFTGAAEAFF
J gene: TRBJ1-1
clone size: NA
D gene: TRBD1
V gene: TRBV11-1